Shown below are 29 T cell receptor beta chains from a single sample sequenced in a study of cytomegalovirus exposure and HLA in healthy donors. PCR amplification relied on 60 Vbeta primers (plus 13 Jbeta primers). Sequencing was performed with immunoSEQ multiplex PCR; in TCRdb, only in-frame clones are kept and a portion is missing. The top ten hold 0.6% to 0.95% of the sample, which has about 170,000 clones, 76% seen once. Sequencing used PBMCs. These receptors came from a female donor in good health and CMV-seronegative.

This clone appeared once. CDR3 in amino acids: CASSRRQGNYEQYF. CDR3 sequence (DNA): TGTGCCAGCAGCCGCCGACAGGGGAACTACGAGCAGTACTTC. V and J are TRBV7-8 and TRBJ2-7; 8 positions match TRBD1. J was trimmed by 3 bases and V by 5 bases; bases with no gene match: 6. CDR3 length: 14 amino acids. The V gene's germline CDR1 is SGHVS and CDR2 FQNEAQ.

The V gene is TRBV28, the J gene TRBJ2-4, with a tentative D call TRBD1 (5 bases). V lost 8 bases, J lost 12 bases, and 20 bases lay in between. Germline V gene data show CDR1 as MDHEN and CDR2 as SYDVKM. This CDR3 region has 13 residues. CDR3 protein: CASGSKRVDSQYF. CDR3 in DNA: TGTGCCAGCGGATCGAAGAGAGTCGACAGTCAGTACTTC.

This sequence joins TRBV6-4 and TRBJ2-2; D is perhaps TRBD1 (5 bases). Germline loops: CDR1 MRHNA, CDR2 SNTAGT. V lost 6 bases and J 5 bases, leaving 13 bases between the germline ends. The CDR3 consists of 14 residues. The DNA for the CDR3 is TGTGCCAGCAGCTCCCAAGGGGCAACCGGGGAGCTGTTTTTT. It encodes CASSSQGATGELFF.

In this sample, this clone turned up once. The V and J genes are TRBV2 and TRBJ2-3; 12 bases match TRBD2. The trim removed 4 bases at V and 5 bases at J, leaving 7 bases unmatched. The CDR3 sequence is 16 residues long. Germline V lookup: CDR1 SNHLY, CDR2 FYNNEI. The CDR3 nucleotides read TGTGCCAGCAGTGTGGCTCTAGCGGGGGGGCGAGATACGCAGTATTTT. This encodes CASSVALAGGRDTQYF.

In regard to this clone: Relative to the germline gene, one junction end is altered; a read error may explain this. The chain is built from TRBV30 and TRBJ2-6, with D possibly TRBD1 on 7 matching bases. The CDR3 consists of 16 residues. CDR1 and CDR2 from the germline V gene are GTSNPN and SVGIG (reference sequence). CDR3 in amino acids: CAWSSEGARGANGLTF. CDR3 DNA sequence: TGTGCCTGGAGTTCGGAGGGGGCGAGAGGGGCCAACGGCCTGACTTTC.

The chain recombines TRBV7-2 with TRBJ2-3; 12 bases line up with TRBD2. Germline CDR1 reads SGHTA; CDR2 reads FQGNSA. Losses at the gene ends were 2 bases for V and 5 bases for J; bases not matched to a gene: 5. CDR3 size: 16 residues. The CDR3 nucleotides are TGTGCCAGCAGCTTATCGCTAGCGGGGGGGGGAGATACGCAGTATTTT. Its protein product is CASSLSLAGGGDTQYF.

The CDR3 DNA reads as TGCGCCAGCAGTGAGCCGGGAGAGAACGAGCAGTACTTC. Protein sequence: CASSEPGENEQYF. J is TRBJ2-7 and V is TRBV10-1, with D tentatively TRBD2 (6 bases). The CDR3 has 13 residues. Germline lookup yields CDR1 WNHNN and CDR2 SYGVQD (reference sequence). Trimming removed 2 bases from V and 5 bases from J, with 10 bases in between.

The table lists this clone with a few counts. The V call is TRBV28, the J call TRBJ1-1; D is unclear. Trimming cost V 6 bases and J 1 base, with 24 bases left between them. Germline loops: CDR1 MDHEN, CDR2 SYDVKM. The CDR3 sequence is 18 residues long. CDR3 bases: TGTGCCAGCAGCTCTCCTCTAAGAGGTTCGAAAGGGAACACTGAAGCTTTCTTT. It codes for CASSSPLRGSKGNTEAFF.

V is TRBV29-1 and J is TRBJ2-7, with D unresolved. V dropped 3 bases and J dropped 4 bases, with 7 bases sitting between them. This CDR3 is 11 amino acids long. Germline-derived CDR1 and CDR2 are SQVTM and ANQGSEA. The CDR3, as DNA: TGCAGCGTTGATTCCGGTTACGAGCAGTACTTC. Translation gives CSVDSGYEQYF.

This clone was counted a few times. The chain links TRBV5-4 to TRBJ2-2; 8 bases align to TRBD1. J was trimmed by 7 bases and V by 4 bases; bases with no gene match: 12. Germline V gene lookup returns CDR1 SGHNT and CDR2 YYREEE (reference sequence). This CDR3 spans 16 amino acids. CDR3 nucleotide sequence: TGTGCCAGCAGCCGGCACGGACAGGGTTTAGGCGGGGAGCTGTTTTTT. Its translation is CASSRHGQGLGGELFF.

This chain links TRBV18 with TRBJ1-2; the D is unclear. Trimming pared 0 bases from V and 7 bases from J, leaving 9 bases between. Looked up from germline, CDR1 is KGHSH and CDR2 is LQKENI. The CDR3 consists of 13 residues. The CDR3 protein is CASSPPISGGYTF. The CDR3 DNA reads as TGTGCCAGCTCACCACCGATATCCGGTGGCTACACCTTC.

The gene calls are TRBV10-3 and TRBJ1-1, with 9 bases aligning to TRBD1. The CDR3 has 12 amino acids. Germline V gives CDR1 ENHRY, CDR2 SYGVKD. Trimming cost V 6 bases and J 6 bases; bases outside gene matches: 2. The CDR3 loop is CAIRDRGAEAFF. CDR3 DNA: TGTGCCATCAGGGACAGGGGCGCTGAAGCTTTCTTT.

The gene calls are TRBV5-6 and TRBJ1-1; perhaps TRBD1 as D (6 bases). The CDR3 is 14 residues long. Trimming removed 4 bases at V and 3 bases at J, with 13 bases between. Germline CDR1 reads SGHDT; CDR2 reads YYEEEE. The CDR3 protein is CASSLQGSDTEAFF. CDR3 sequence (DNA): TGTGCCAGCAGCCTACAGGGTTCCGACACTGAAGCTTTCTTT.

The chain recombines TRBV7-2 with TRBJ1-1, with D maybe TRBD1 (6 bases). This CDR3 region has 16 residues. Germline CDR1 SGHTA, CDR2 FQGNSA. Trimming took 1 base from V and 0 from J, leaving 12 bases between them. The chain's CDR3 is CASSLERRTVNTEAFF. Written as DNA, the CDR3 is TGTGCCAGCAGCTTAGAAAGGCGGACAGTGAACACTGAAGCTTTCTTT. The whole variable domain, remainder taken from reference TRBV7-2 and TRBJ1-1, is GAGVSQSPSNKVTEKGKDVELRCDPISGHTALYWYRQSLGQGLEFLIYFQGNSAPDKSGLPSDRFSAERTGGSVSTLTIQRTQQEDSAVYLCASSLERRTVNTEAFFGQGTRLTVV.

The rearrangement links TRBV7-2 to TRBJ1-6; TRBD1 matches at 7 bases. The V and J ends lost 2 bases and 10 bases, in that order; junction bases with no gene match: 14. The CDR3 sequence is 17 residues long. Germline loops: CDR1 SGHTA, CDR2 FQGNSA. CDR3 amino acids: CASSLKAGGQVVSPLHF. CDR3 sequence (DNA): TGTGCCAGCAGCTTAAAGGCCGGCGGACAGGTAGTCTCACCCCTCCACTTT.

This clone was counted a single time. The chain has TRBV6-4 and TRBJ2-3, with 10 bases aligning to TRBD2. This CDR3 contains 15 residues. CDR1 is MRHNA and CDR2 is SNTAGT in the germline V gene. Germline trimming cut 3 bases from V and 5 bases from J; bases unmatched to any gene: 5. CDR3 bases: TGTGCCAGCAGTGAACTAGCGGGGAGGTTAGATACGCAGTATTTT. As protein: CASSELAGRLDTQYF.

The CDR3 sequence: CASSQEGGPYNTQYF. The CDR3 DNA reads as TGCGCCAGCAGCCAAGAGGGGGGACCGTACAATACGCAGTATTTT. The chain employs TRBV4-3 and TRBJ2-3; tentative D call: TRBD2 (6 bases). The ends were cut back, 0 bases at V and 7 bases at J, with 14 bases in the middle. CDR1 and CDR2 from the germline V gene are LGHNA and YSLEER. The CDR3 length is 15 residues.

V is TRBV19 and J is TRBJ2-6; D remains unclear. The germline V and J ends were trimmed by 5 bases and 1 base, with 18 bases remaining between them. The CDR3 is 18 residues long. Germline V gene sequence: CDR1 LNHDA, CDR2 SQIVND (reference sequence). Here the CDR3 DNA reads TGTGCCAGTAGTGTTCGCGGTCTAACCCTATCTGGGGCCAACGTCCTGACTTTC. This encodes CASSVRGLTLSGANVLTF.

The chain recombines TRBV6-4 with TRBJ2-2; tentative D call: TRBD1 (6 bases). The CDR3 has 14 residues. With 6 bases removed from V and 3 bases from J, the gap between germline ends came to 11 bases. Germline CDR1 is MRHNA and CDR2 is SNTAGT. Here the CDR3 reads CASSQGLDTGELFF. CDR3 bases: TGTGCCAGCAGCCAGGGGCTAGACACCGGGGAGCTGTTTTTT.

The chain is built from TRBV29-1 and TRBJ1-1; possible D gene TRBD1, 6 bases. Germline lookup yields CDR1 SQVTM and CDR2 ANQGSEA. Trimming left V 4 bases short and J 0 bases short, with 9 bases between. The CDR3 sequence is 13 residues long. The CDR3 loop is CSVGTAMNTEAFF. The CDR3 nucleotides are TGCAGCGTTGGGACAGCAATGAACACTGAAGCTTTCTTT.

J is TRBJ1-3 and V is TRBV6-5, with D unclear. Trimming pared 0 bases from V and 0 bases from J, leaving 3 bases between. Germline V CDR1 and CDR2: MNHEY, SVGAGI. The CDR3 runs to 14 residues. As DNA, the CDR3 is TGTGCCAGCAGTTACTCGAGCTCTGGAAACACCATATATTTT. Encoded protein: CASSYSSSGNTIYF.

This chain connects TRBV9 to TRBJ2-2; 11 positions agree with TRBD2. The CDR3 sequence is 18 residues long. Germline-derived CDR1 and CDR2 are SGDLS and YYNGEE. Trimming cost V 0 bases and J 4 bases; bases outside gene matches: 8. This CDR3 reads CASSVGGSGGASTGELFF. The CDR3 coding sequence is TGTGCCAGCAGCGTAGGGGGTAGCGGGGGGGCCAGCACCGGGGAGCTGTTTTTT.

The V call is TRBV30, the J call TRBJ1-4; D gene ambiguous. Germline loops: CDR1 GTSNPN, CDR2 SVGIG (reference sequence). The CDR3 covers 11 residues. The V end was cut by 5 bases, the J end by 8 bases, with 9 bases between. This CDR3 reads CAWQRGEKLFF. The CDR3 bases are TGTGCCTGGCAGAGAGGGGAAAAACTGTTTTTT.

The chain is built from TRBV11-3 and TRBJ2-1; 12 bases are shared with TRBD1. Germline V gene data show CDR1 as SGHNT and CDR2 as YENEEA. The CDR3 spans 15 residues. Germline trimming cut 3 bases from V and 7 bases from J; bases unmatched to any gene: 4. CDR3 sequence: CASSLRDRGPNEQFF. For the CDR3, the DNA is TGTGCCAGCAGCTTGAGGGACAGGGGGCCAAATGAGCAGTTCTTC. Full variable domain (outside the CDR3, taken from reference TRBV11-3 and TRBJ2-1): EAGVVQSPRYKIIEKKQPVAFWCNPISGHNTLYWYLQNLGQGPELLIRYENEEAVDDSQLPKDRFSAERLKGVDSTLKIQPAELGDSAVYLCASSLRDRGPNEQFFGPGTRLTVL.

The sample holds one count of this clone. The V and J genes are TRBV10-3 and TRBJ1-2; D is possibly TRBD1 (5 bases). The germline V gene has CDR1 ENHRY and CDR2 SYGVKD. The CDR3 loop spans 14 amino acids. V was pared by 4 bases and J by 10 bases, with 19 bases between. DNA of the CDR3: TGTGCCATCAGTGGGGAGGGGCGGACTCAAGTCTACACCTTC. It specifies CAISGEGRTQVYTF.

V is TRBV7-9 and J is TRBJ1-2; D might be TRBD1 (6 bases). This CDR3 spans 13 amino acids. Germline V gives CDR1 SEHNR, CDR2 FQNEAQ (reference sequence). Trimming pared 7 bases from V and 7 bases from J, leaving 16 bases between. CDR3 nucleotide sequence: TGTGCCAGCACCTCGGGGGGGGGCACTGGCTACACCTTC. It is translated as CASTSGGGTGYTF.

This chain connects TRBV4-2 to TRBJ2-7; maybe TRBD2 (6 bases). Germline V gene sequence: CDR1 LGHNA, CDR2 YNFKEQ. This CDR3 is built from 16 residues. V gave up 1 base and J gave up 6 bases, with 19 bases separating them. The DNA for the CDR3 is TGTGCCAGCAGCCAAGTGGGGGGACGCCAGTTTGGCGAGCAGTACTTC. It yields the protein CASSQVGGRQFGEQYF.

This clone was seen just once. The rearrangement uses TRBV7-2 and TRBJ2-7, with D possibly matching TRBD2 (5 bases). This CDR3 has 15 residues. Germline loops: CDR1 SGHTA, CDR2 FQGNSA. The ends were cut back, 1 base at V and 3 bases at J, with 13 bases in the middle. The CDR3 DNA sequence: TGTGCCAGCAGCTTAGATCGGAGCGCGGGCTACGAGCAGTACTTC. It codes for CASSLDRSAGYEQYF.

V is TRBV7-2 and J is TRBJ1-2; the match to TRBD1 covers 7 bases. V lost 4 bases and J lost 2; bases outside the gene matches: 10. Germline-derived CDR1 and CDR2 are SGHTA and FQGNSA. The CDR3 is made up of 16 amino acids. Here the CDR3 reads CASSSRQGRDNYGYTF. Written as DNA, the CDR3 is TGTGCCAGCAGCTCCCGACAGGGTAGAGACAACTATGGCTACACCTTC. Using reference TRBV7-2 and TRBJ1-2 for the parts outside the CDR3, the full variable domain is GAGVSQSPSNKVTEKGKDVELRCDPISGHTALYWYRQSLGQGLEFLIYFQGNSAPDKSGLPSDRFSAERTGGSVSTLTIQRTQQEDSAVYLCASSSRQGRDNYGYTFGSGTRLTVV.